This T cell receptor beta chain is from a study of blood T cell repertoires in COVID-19. Source study methods: Reference gene primer amplification yielded estimated nucleated cell counts. Assay: immunoSEQ multiplex PCR; the TCRdb copy retains only in-frame clones and omits some. V and J calls and clone size follow that table, whereas D and trimming were derived from the DNA. The sample includes a few hundred thousand clones, 85% to 90% seen only once; the top ten take more than 0.95%. This clone was picked up one time. CDR1 and CDR2 from the germline V gene are GTSNPN and SVGIG (reference sequence). This CDR3 region has 14 residues. V was clipped by 0 bases and J by 7 bases; unmatched bases: 7.

This chain joins TRBV30 and TRBJ2-3; 7 bases line up with TRBD2. The clonotype originates from a woman younger than 35 who had recovered from COVID-19. Material: PBMCs or T cells enriched from blood (not recorded which). The CDR3: CAWSVGGGTNTQYF. CDR3 nucleotide sequence: TGTGCCTGGAGTGTTGGGGGGGGGACTAATACGCAGTATTTT.